A single sample is the source of the 8 T cell receptor beta chains below, sequenced in a study of shared clonotypes between healthy human individuals. Here immunoSEQ multiplex PCR was the method, and the copy in TCRdb shows in-frame clones only, minus some. The sample contains some 580,000 clones, 95% to 98% of which appear only once. CD45RO negativity and positive selection for CCR7 defined naive CD8 cells, a population that excluded terminally differentiated effector memory CD45RA+ cells. The sample comprised naive CD8+ T cells sorted from blood. Receptors were obtained from a young man in good health.

The V and J genes are TRBV4-2 and TRBJ2-1; D is tentatively TRBD1 or TRBD2 (5 bases each). Trimming removed 1 base at V and 8 bases at J, with 9 bases between. The germline V gene encodes CDR1 LGHNA and CDR2 YNFKEQ. This CDR3 comprises 13 residues. CDR3 nucleotides: TGTGCCAGCAGCCAAGGGGGACCCTATGAGCAGTTCTTC. This gives the protein CASSQGGPYEQFF.

The chain employs TRBV4-3 and TRBJ2-1; D not resolved. Trimming took off 0 bases at V and 9 bases at J, with 9 bases between the two ends. The CDR3 has 13 residues. Germline V gene data show CDR1 as LGHNA and CDR2 as YSLEER. CDR3 nucleotides: TGCGCCAGCAGCCAAGACCCTGTATCTGAGCAGTTCTTC. It specifies CASSQDPVSEQFF.

The V call is TRBV7-3, the J call TRBJ2-1, with unresolved D. The CDR3 covers 13 residues. V lost 1 base and J 5 bases, leaving 6 bases between the germline ends. CDR1 is SGHTA, CDR2 FQGTGA, per germline. In DNA form, the CDR3 reads TGTGCCAGCAGCTTAAACAGTAACAATGAGCAGTTCTTC. This translates into CASSLNSNNEQFF.

The chain carries TRBV7-8 and TRBJ2-1; D gene uncertain. The length of the CDR3 is 13 residues. V dropped 2 bases and J dropped 6 bases, with 8 bases sitting between them. Germline loops: CDR1 SGHVS, CDR2 FQNEAQ. Here the CDR3 DNA reads TGTGCCAGCAGCTTAAGAGTATTCAATGAGCAGTTCTTC. Encoded protein: CASSLRVFNEQFF.

This clone has just one count. The chain links TRBV15 to TRBJ2-5; D perhaps matches TRBD2 (5 bases). Germline lookup yields CDR1 LNHNV and CDR2 YYDKDF (reference sequence). This CDR3 has 14 residues. V was pared by 5 bases and J by 3 bases, with 13 bases between. The CDR3 loop is CATSALDGEETQYF. CDR3 bases: TGTGCCACCAGCGCCCTGGACGGGGAAGAGACCCAGTACTTC.

The chain employs TRBV18 and TRBJ2-7, with 7 bases identical to TRBD1. CDR3 size: 16 residues. The germline V gene has CDR1 KGHSH and CDR2 LQKENI. V shed 0 bases, J shed 2 bases, and the junction held 7 bases outside the gene matches. The CDR3 here is CASSPPDRVFTYEQYF. In DNA, the CDR3 is TGTGCCAGCTCACCACCAGACAGGGTATTTACCTACGAGCAGTACTTC.

This clone showed up just once. The chain combines TRBV7-9 with TRBJ2-2; 7 bases line up with TRBD2. The V gene's germline CDR1 is SEHNR and CDR2 FQNEAQ (reference sequence). V gave up 5 bases and J gave up 6 bases; unmatched junction bases: 6. This CDR3 is 14 amino acids long. This chain's CDR3 is CASSPGGYPGELFF. In DNA, the CDR3 is TGTGCCAGCAGCCCGGGGGGATACCCCGGGGAGCTGTTTTTT.

The V gene is TRBV6-1, the J gene TRBJ2-7; D is possibly TRBD2 (5 bases). This CDR3 comprises 15 residues. The V and J ends lost 4 bases and 2 bases respectively, with 15 bases between them. Germline CDR1 reads MNHNS; CDR2 reads SASEGT. The DNA of the CDR3 is TGTGCCAGCAGTGGAGGGCGGTGGGCCGCCTACGAGCAGTACTTC. It codes for CASSGGRWAAYEQYF.